This TCR beta chain was identified in a study of blood T cell repertoires in COVID-19. Enrollment of patients from Seattle took place during active infection, with longitudinal follow-up. The germline V gene has CDR1 GTSNPN and CDR2 SVGIG (reference sequence). The CDR3 is 13 amino acids. V lost 3 bases and J lost 6, with 14 bases in between. In the authors' methods: From reference gene primer amplification, estimates of nucleated cell counts were derived. Measured with immunoSEQ multiplex PCR; TCRdb has only the in-frame clones, and not every one. That table furnishes V, J and clone size, whereas the DNA furnished D and trimming. The top ten hold about 6% of the sample, which has about 340,000 clones, 75% to 90% seen once.

This rearrangement joins TRBV30 to TRBJ1-1, with D hard to call. The TCR comes from a woman between 45 and 60 years old with COVID-19, enrolled during active disease. Sequencing was done on a sample of peripheral blood. This chain's CDR3 is CAWRQHSDSEAFF. Written as DNA, the CDR3 is TGTGCCTGGAGACAACACTCAGACTCTGAAGCTTTCTTT.